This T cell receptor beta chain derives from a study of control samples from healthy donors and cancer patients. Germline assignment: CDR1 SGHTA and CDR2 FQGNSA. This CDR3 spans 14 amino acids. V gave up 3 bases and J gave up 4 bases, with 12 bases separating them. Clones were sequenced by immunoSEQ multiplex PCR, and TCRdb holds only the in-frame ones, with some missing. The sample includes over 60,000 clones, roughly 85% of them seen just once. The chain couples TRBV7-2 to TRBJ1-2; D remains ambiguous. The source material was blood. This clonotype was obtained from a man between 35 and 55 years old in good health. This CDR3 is CASSLRGRSYGYTF. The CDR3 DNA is TGTGCCAGCAGCTTGAGAGGTCGGAGCTATGGCTACACCTTC. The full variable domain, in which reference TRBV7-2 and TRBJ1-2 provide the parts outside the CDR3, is GAGVSQSPSNKVTEKGKDVELRCDPISGHTALYWYRQSLGQGLEFLIYFQGNSAPDKSGLPSDRFSAERTGGSVSTLTIQRTQQEDSAVYLCASSLRGRSYGYTFGSGTRLTVV.